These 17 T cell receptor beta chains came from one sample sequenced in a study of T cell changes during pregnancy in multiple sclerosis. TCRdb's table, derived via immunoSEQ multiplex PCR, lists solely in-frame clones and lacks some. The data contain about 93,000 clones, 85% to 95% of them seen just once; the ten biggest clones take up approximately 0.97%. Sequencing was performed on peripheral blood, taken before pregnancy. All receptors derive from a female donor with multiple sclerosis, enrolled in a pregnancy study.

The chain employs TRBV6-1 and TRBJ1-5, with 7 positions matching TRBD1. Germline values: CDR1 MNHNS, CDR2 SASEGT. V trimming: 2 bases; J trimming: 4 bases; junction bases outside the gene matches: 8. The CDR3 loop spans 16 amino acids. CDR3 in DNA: TGTGCCAGCAGTGAATCGGCGAGACAGGGAAATCAGCCCCAGCATTTT. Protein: CASSESARQGNQPQHF.

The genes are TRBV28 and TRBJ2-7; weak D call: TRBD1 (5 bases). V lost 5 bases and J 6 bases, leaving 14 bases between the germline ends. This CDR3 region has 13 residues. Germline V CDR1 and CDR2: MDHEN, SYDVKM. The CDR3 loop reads CASSIQGRSEQYF. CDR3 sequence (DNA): TGTGCCAGCAGTATTCAGGGCCGATCCGAGCAGTACTTC.

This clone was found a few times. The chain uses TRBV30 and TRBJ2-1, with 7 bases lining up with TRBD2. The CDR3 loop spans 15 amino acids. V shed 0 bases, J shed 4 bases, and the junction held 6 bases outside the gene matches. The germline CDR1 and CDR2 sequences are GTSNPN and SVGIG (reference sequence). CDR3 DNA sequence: TGTGCCTGGAGTGTAGGGCTAGCGGAATACAATGAGCAGTTCTTC. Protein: CAWSVGLAEYNEQFF.

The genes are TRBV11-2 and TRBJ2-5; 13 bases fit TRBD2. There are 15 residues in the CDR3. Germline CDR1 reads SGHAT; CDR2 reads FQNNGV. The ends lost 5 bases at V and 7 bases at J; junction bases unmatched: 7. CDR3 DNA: TGTGCCAGCAGCCCAGGGACTAGCGGGACGGGGACCCAGTACTTC. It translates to CASSPGTSGTGTQYF.

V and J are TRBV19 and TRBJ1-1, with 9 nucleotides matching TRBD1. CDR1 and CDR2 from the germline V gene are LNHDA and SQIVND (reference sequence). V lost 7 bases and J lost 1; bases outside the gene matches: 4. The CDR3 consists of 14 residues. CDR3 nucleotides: TGTGCCAGTACCAGGGGACAGGGGAACACTGAAGCTTTCTTT. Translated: CASTRGQGNTEAFF.

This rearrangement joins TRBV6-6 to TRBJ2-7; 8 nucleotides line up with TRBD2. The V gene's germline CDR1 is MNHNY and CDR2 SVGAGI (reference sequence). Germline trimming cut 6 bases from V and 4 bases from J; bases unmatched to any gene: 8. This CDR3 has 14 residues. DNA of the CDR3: TGTGCCAGCAGGCCGGGACTAGGCCGGTACGAGCAGTACTTC. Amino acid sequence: CASRPGLGRYEQYF.

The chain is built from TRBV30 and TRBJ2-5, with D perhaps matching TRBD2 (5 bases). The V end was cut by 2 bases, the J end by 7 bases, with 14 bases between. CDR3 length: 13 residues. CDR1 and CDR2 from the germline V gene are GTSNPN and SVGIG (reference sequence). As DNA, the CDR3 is TGTGCCTGGAGTTTAGGCCAAGGAGGGACCCAGTACTTC. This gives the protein CAWSLGQGGTQYF.

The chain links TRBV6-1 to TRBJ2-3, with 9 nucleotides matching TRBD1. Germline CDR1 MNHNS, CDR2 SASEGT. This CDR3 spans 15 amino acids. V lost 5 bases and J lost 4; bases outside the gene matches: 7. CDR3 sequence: CASSIGTGTADTQYF. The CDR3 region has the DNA TGTGCCAGCAGTATTGGGACAGGGACAGCAGATACGCAGTATTTT.

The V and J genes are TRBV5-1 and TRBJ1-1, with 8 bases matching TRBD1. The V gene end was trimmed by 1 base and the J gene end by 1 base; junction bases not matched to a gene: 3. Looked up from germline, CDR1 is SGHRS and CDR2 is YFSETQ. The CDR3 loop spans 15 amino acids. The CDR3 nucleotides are TGCGCCAGCAGCTTGACAGGGGGAGGGAACACTGAAGCTTTCTTT. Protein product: CASSLTGGGNTEAFF. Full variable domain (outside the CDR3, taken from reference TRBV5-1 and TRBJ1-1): KAGVTQTPRYLIKTRGQQVTLSCSPISGHRSVSWYQQTPGQGLQFLFEYFSETQRNKGNFPGRFSGRQFSNSRSEMNVSTLELGDSALYLCASSLTGGGNTEAFFGQGTRLTVV.

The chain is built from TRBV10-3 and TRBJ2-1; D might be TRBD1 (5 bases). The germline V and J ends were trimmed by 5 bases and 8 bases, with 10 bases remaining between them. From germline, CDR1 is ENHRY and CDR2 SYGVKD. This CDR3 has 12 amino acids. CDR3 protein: CAISIEGDEQFF. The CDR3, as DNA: TGTGCCATCAGTATAGAAGGGGATGAGCAGTTCTTC.

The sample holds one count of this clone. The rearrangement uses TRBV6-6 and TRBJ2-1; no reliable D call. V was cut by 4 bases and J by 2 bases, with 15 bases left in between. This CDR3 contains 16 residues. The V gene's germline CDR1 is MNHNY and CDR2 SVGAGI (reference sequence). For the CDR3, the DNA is TGTGCCAGCAGTTTCGGAGACTCCCCCCCCTACAATGAGCAGTTCTTC. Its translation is CASSFGDSPPYNEQFF.

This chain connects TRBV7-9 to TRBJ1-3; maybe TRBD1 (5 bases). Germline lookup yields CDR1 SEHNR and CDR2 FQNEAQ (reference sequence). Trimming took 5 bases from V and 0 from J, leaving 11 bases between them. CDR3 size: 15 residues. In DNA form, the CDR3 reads TGTGCCAGCAGCCAACAGGCCAGCTCTGGAAACACCATATATTTT. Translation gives CASSQQASSGNTIYF.

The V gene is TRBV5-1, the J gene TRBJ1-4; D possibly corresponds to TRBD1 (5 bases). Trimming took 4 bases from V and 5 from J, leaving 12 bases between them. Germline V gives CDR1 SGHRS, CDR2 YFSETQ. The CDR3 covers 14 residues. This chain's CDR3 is CASSPERQNEKLFF. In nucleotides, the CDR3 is TGCGCCAGCAGCCCCGAGAGACAGAATGAAAAACTGTTTTTT.

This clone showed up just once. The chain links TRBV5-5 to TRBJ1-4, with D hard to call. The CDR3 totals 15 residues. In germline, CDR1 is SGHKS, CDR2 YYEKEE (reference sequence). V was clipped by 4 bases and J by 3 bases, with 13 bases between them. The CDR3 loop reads CASSREQLSNEKLFF. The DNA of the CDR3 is TGTGCCAGCAGCAGGGAGCAACTCTCTAATGAAAAACTGTTTTTT.

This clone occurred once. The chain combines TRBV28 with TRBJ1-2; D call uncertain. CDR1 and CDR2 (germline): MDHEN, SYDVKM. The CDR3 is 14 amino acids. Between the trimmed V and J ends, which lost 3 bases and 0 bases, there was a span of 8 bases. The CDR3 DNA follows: TGTGCCAGCAGTTTCGGGTTCGCTAACTATGGCTACACCTTC. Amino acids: CASSFGFANYGYTF.

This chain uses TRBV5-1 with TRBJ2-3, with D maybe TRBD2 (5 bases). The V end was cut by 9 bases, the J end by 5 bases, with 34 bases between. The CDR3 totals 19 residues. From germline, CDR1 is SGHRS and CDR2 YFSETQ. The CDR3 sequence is CANLLSPQRRLTREDTQYF. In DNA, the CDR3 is TGCGCCAACCTGCTTTCCCCCCAACGCCGATTGACACGGGAAGATACGCAGTATTTT.

CDR3 region: CASSLEGTGYKRAEAFF. For the CDR3, the DNA is TGTGCCAGCAGCTTGGAAGGTACGGGTTACAAGAGGGCTGAAGCTTTCTTT. The chain links TRBV5-8 to TRBJ1-1; the D is unclear. Germline lookup yields CDR1 SGHTS and CDR2 YDEGEE. The CDR3 loop spans 17 amino acids. V shed 0 bases and J shed 6 bases, with 21 bases lying between them. The whole variable domain, filled in from reference TRBV5-8 and TRBJ1-1, reads EAGVTQSPTHLIKTRGQQATLRCSPISGHTSVYWYQQALGLGLQFLLWYDEGEERNRGNFPPRFSGRQFPNYSSELNVNALELEDSALYLCASSLEGTGYKRAEAFFGQGTRLTVV.